Shown below are 7 T cell receptor beta chains from a single sample sequenced in a study of control samples from healthy donors and cancer patients. The repertoire was sequenced with immunoSEQ multiplex PCR; TCRdb's copy has only in-frame clones and lacks some. The profile shows around 100,000 clones, roughly 92% of them singletons. What was sequenced was blood. Source of these receptors: a human donor in good health. The donor label of this sample is uncertain.

The rearrangement links TRBV12-5 to TRBJ2-3; no clear D gene. V shed 1 base and J shed 4 bases, with 18 bases lying between them. In germline, CDR1 is LGHNT, CDR2 FRNRAP. The CDR3 is made up of 17 amino acids. The DNA for the CDR3 is TGTGCTAGTGGTTTGGCCGTTGGCTCACCCCCCGCAGATACGCAGTATTTT. Translation: CASGLAVGSPPADTQYF.

This chain links TRBV27 with TRBJ1-1; no clear D gene. V was trimmed by 6 bases and J by 5 bases, leaving 16 bases between them. Germline assignment: CDR1 MNHEY and CDR2 SMNVEV (reference sequence). This CDR3 contains 14 residues. In DNA form, the CDR3 reads TGTGCCAGCAGGCCATTGGCGGGCGGTACTGAAGCTTTCTTT. Translation gives CASRPLAGGTEAFF.

V is TRBV19 and J is TRBJ1-6, with unresolved D. CDR1 and CDR2 from the germline V gene are LNHDA and SQIVND (reference sequence). This CDR3 contains 16 residues. V gave up 6 bases and J gave up 7 bases, with 19 bases separating them. The CDR3 DNA reads TGTGCCAGTAGCCCAAGGCGTGAACGGAGGAATTCACCCCTCCACTTT. This gives the protein CASSPRRERRNSPLHF.

The rearrangement uses TRBV6-1 and TRBJ2-3; either TRBD1 or TRBD2 may fit D (8 bases each). Germline CDR1 is MNHNS and CDR2 is SASEGT. Deletions cut 1 base from V and 6 bases from J, with 26 bases between. The CDR3 is 19 residues long. DNA for the CDR3: TGTGCCAGCAGTGAAGTTCAGCGTTCAGGGGGCCAGCGGGGGGATACGCAGTATTTT. This sequence encodes CASSEVQRSGGQRGDTQYF.

The rearrangement links TRBV3-1 (or the pseudogene TRBV3-2) to TRBJ1-4, with a tentative D call TRBD1 (5 bases). Germline-derived CDR1 and CDR2 are LGHDT and YNNKEL (reference sequence). Trimming took 4 bases from V and 8 from J, leaving 8 bases between them. The CDR3 extends over 12 amino acids. The CDR3 region is CASSPGVEKLFF. In DNA form, the CDR3 reads TGTGCCAGCAGCCCGGGGGTCGAAAAACTGTTTTTT.

V usage is TRBV7-3 and J usage is TRBJ2-5, with D perhaps TRBD1 (8 bases). With 5 bases removed from V and 4 bases from J, the gap between germline ends came to 17 bases. The CDR3 extends over 15 amino acids. Germline assignment: CDR1 SGHTA and CDR2 FQGTGA. The CDR3 bases are TGTGCCAGCAGCCGGGGGGACAGGCCAATAGAGACCCAGTACTTC. Encoded protein: CASSRGDRPIETQYF.

The chain joins TRBV29-1 to TRBJ1-1; 9 nucleotides line up with TRBD1. V lost 7 bases, J lost 5 bases, and 8 bases stayed unmatched. Germline CDR1 reads SQVTM; CDR2 reads ANQGSEA. The CDR3 has 13 amino acids. CDR3 bases: TGCAGCGCTGACAGGGGGACGAATACTGAAGCTTTCTTT. This translates into CSADRGTNTEAFF.